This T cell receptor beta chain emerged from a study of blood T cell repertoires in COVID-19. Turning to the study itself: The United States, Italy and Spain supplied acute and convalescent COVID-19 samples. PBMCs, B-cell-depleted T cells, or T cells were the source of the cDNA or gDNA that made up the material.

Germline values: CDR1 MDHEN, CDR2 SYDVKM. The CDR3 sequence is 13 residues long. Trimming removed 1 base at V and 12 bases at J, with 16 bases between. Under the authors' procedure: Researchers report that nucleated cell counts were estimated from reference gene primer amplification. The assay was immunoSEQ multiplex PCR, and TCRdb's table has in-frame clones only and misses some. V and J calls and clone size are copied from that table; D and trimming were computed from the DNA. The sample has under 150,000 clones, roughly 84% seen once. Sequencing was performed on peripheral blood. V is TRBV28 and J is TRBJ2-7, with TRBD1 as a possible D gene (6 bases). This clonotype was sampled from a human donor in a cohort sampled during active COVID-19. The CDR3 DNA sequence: TGTGCCAGCAGTTTATTGGACAGCACCGGTGCGTACTTC. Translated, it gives CASSLLDSTGAYF.